This T cell receptor (beta chain) was obtained from a study of spatial heterogeneity in lung cancer (dated by TCRdb to between 2017 and 2020). Notes on the research overall: Beta-chain transcripts were consistently detected in greater numbers than alpha-chain transcripts, which likely reflected higher beta-chain transcript abundance. Both alpha and beta chains were TCR-sequenced in samples taken at surgery, namely 220 tumor regions, fewer than 85 matched nontumor lung samples and about 54 PBMC samples. In the raw uncorrected reads, each unique combination of TCR and UMI appeared more than ten times on average. The study quantitatively compared TCR alpha and beta repertoires across multiple tumor regions, matched nontumor lung and blood in non-small cell lung cancer. Nonsynonymous mutation counts, determined by whole-exome sequencing of tumor tissue, were related to TCR repertoire features. The study at large found these results: Ubiquitous expanded tumor TCRs were detected in blood more often at tumor resection than at routine follow-up. Additional single-cell paired TCR alpha and beta sequencing was considered necessary to confirm, at a functional level, the hypothesis that regional TCRs recognize regional mutations.

The germline V gene (reference sequence) gives CDR1 as SEHNR and CDR2 as FQNEAQ. V is reduced by 6 bases and J by 1 base, leaving a spacing of 7 bases between them. The CDR3 holds 12 amino acids from the cysteine to the phenylalanine. The DNA shown is the 36-base CDR3, in frame from base 1. This clonotype has at least ten counts. Its antigen remains undetermined. Base quality data are lacking; no much larger clone is found one base away. Library creation used 5' RACE. The sequencer was a NextSeq 500. In the TCR library protocol, a unique molecular identifier was attached to each TCR cDNA molecule so that PCR and sequencing errors could be corrected. Per the authors' processing: TCR identification, UMI-based error correction and CDR3 extraction were all carried out with Decombinator tools. TCRs above a frequency of 2 per 1,000, corresponding to the top 1% of the tumor frequency distribution, were defined as expanded. Rényi diversity was computed with the R vegan package after subsampling each repertoire 100 times to 5,000 TCRs. CDR3 similarity networks were built from amino acid triplet string-kernel similarity, with CDR3s being connected when pairwise similarity was above 0.82. Through fastp at Q25 and MiXCR, TCRdb rebuilt clones from the public reads, retaining in-frame beta chains. Each CDR3 protein appears once, grouped with its most common genes and DNA. TCRdb's processing, not the authors' own work, is the source of the V and J calls. The sample yields 60,000 to 80,000 distinct CDR3 sequences; 13% were counted once. The ten largest make up 7.2% of the sample.

The sample's time point label, in plain terms: sample taken at primary tumor resection. Without any cell sorting, TCR sequencing was performed on whole RNA extracted either from tumor and nontumor lung tissue or from cryopreserved PBMC samples. The donors were some 76 patients from the lung TRACERx cohort who had early-stage, untreated non-small cell lung cancer. A patient was chosen for TCR sequencing only when enough RNA was available from at least two tumor regions. This TCR was recovered from a male donor with early-stage non-small cell lung cancer. The rearrangement joined TRBV7-9 to TRBJ2-7; confidence is insufficient to name the D gene. This specimen was PBMCs, taken at surgery. The DNA sequence is given as TGTGCCAGCAGTTTGGGGTCCTACGAGCAGTACTTC. Its translation reads: CASSLGSYEQYF.